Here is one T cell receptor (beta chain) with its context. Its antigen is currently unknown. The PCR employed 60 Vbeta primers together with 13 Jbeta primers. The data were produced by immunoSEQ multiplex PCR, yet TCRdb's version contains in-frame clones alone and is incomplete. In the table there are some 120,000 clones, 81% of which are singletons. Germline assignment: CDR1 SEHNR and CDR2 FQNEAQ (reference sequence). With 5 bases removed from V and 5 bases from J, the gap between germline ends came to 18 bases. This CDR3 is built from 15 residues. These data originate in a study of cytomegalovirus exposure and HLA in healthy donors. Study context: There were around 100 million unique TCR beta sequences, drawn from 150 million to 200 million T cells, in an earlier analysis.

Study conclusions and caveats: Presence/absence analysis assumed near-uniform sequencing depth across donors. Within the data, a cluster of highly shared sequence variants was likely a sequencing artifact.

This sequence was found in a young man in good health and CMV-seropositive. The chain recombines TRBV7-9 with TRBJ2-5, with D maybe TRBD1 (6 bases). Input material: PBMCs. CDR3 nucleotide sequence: TGTGCCAGCAGCCGTTACTTAGGACAGTGGGAGACCCAGTACTTC. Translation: CASSRYLGQWETQYF.